The entry that follows covers one T cell receptor (beta chain) sequence. Its antigen is unidentified. The source of the sample is a study of CD8+CD57+ T cells in acquired aplastic anemia. The wider study: Sorted CD4+ and CD8+ cell DNA averaged roughly 3.2 ug. Among healthy donors, CD4+ cells averaged approximately 10 million reads.

Both TCR beta VDJ combination and CDR3 sequence profiling were carried out. Genomic DNA was the template for this profiling. MiXCR, applied by TCRdb to the reads, yields one record per CDR3 protein. The sample has about 160,000 distinct CDR3 sequences; roughly 47% are singletons. Study results and limitations: Patients showed no significant difference from controls in CD8+ Simpson's diversity. Patients and controls had in common approximately 29 CD8+ CDR3 sequences.

The specimen was sorted CD4+, CD8+, or CD8+CD57+ T cells (not recorded which) from PBMCs. This clonotype was obtained from a human donor in good health.

The CDR3 loop reads CASRENGYPYGYTF. CDR3 coding DNA: TGTGCCAGCAGAGAAAACGGGTACCCCTATGGCTACACCTTC. The gene calls are TRBV12-3 or TRBV12-4 and TRBJ1-2; D remains ambiguous. The germline V and J ends were trimmed by 6 bases and 4 bases, with 15 bases remaining between them. The CDR3 consists of 14 residues.